This entry is about one T cell receptor beta chain. Here immunoSEQ multiplex PCR was the method, and the copy in TCRdb shows in-frame clones only, minus some. This table has about 220,000 clones, 65% to 85% appearing once. This record belongs to a study of blood T cell repertoires in COVID-19. CDR1 and CDR2 (germline): MNHEY, SVGEGT. The V gene end was trimmed by 0 bases and the J gene end by 1 base; junction bases not matched to a gene: 4. The CDR3 has 17 amino acids. The sequenced sample consisted of peripheral blood. The receptor's source is a woman aged 25 to 39 who had recovered from COVID-19. This rearrangement joins TRBV6-2 or TRBV6-3 to TRBJ2-4; 9 bases are a match to TRBD1. The CDR3 DNA follows: TGTGCCAGCAGTTACTCACCGGGACAGGGTGCCAAAAACATTCAGTACTTC. It translates to CASSYSPGQGAKNIQYF.